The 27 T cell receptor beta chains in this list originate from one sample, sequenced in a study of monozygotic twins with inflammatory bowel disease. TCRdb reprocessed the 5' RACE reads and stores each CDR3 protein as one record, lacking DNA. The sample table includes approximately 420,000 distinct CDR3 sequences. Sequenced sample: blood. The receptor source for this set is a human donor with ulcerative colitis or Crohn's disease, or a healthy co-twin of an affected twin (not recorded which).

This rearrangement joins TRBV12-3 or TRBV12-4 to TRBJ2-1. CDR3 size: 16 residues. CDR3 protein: CASSFGSIFDYNEQFF.

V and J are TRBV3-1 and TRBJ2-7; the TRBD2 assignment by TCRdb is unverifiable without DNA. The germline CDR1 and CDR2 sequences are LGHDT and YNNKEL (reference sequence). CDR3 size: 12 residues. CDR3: CASQNRGYEQYF.

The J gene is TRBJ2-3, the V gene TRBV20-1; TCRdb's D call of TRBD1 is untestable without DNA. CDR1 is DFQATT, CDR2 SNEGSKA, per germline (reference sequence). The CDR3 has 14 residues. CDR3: CSGKQGLSTDTQYF.

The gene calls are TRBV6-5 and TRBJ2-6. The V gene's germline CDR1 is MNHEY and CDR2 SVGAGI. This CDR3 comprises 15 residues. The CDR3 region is CASSYGVSGANVLTF.

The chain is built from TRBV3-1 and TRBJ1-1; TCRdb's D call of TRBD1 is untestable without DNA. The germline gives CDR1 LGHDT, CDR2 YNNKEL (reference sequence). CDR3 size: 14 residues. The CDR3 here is CASSQQGQGSEAFF.

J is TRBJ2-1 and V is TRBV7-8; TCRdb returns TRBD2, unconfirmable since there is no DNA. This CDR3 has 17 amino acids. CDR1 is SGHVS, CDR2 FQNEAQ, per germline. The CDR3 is CASSWYMAGDVGNEQFF.

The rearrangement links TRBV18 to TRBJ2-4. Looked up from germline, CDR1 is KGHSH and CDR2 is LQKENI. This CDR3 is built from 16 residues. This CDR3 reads CASSPQQAIAKNIQYF.

The CDR3 is CASSFARGYTDTQYF. The chain carries TRBV28 and TRBJ2-3; TCRdb's D gene call, TRBD1, goes unchecked for lack of DNA. The CDR3 has 15 residues. The germline V gene encodes CDR1 MDHEN and CDR2 SYDVKM.

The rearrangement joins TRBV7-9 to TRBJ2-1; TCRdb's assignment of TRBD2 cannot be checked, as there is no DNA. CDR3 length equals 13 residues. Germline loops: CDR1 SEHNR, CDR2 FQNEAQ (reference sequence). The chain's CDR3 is CASTQASMYEQFF.

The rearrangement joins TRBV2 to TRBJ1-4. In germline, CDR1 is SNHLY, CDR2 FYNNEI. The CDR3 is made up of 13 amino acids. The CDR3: CASTEEVGEKLFF.

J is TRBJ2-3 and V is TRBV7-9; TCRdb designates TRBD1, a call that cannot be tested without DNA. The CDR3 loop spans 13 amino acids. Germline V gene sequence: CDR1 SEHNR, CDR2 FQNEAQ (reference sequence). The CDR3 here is CASSRRDRDTQYF.

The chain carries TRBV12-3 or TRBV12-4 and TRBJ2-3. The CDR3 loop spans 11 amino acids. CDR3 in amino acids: CASLTRDTQYF.

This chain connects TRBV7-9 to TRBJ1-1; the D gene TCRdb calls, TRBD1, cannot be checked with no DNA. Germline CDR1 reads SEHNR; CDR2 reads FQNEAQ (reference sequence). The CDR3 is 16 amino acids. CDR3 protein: CASSPTAGGPNTEAFF.

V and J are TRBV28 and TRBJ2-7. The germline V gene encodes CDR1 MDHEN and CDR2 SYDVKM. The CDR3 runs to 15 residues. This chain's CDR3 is CASSFGSAFSYEQYF.

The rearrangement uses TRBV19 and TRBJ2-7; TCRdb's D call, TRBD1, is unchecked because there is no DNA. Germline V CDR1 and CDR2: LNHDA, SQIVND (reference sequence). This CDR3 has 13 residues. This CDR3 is CASRTLGGDEQYF.

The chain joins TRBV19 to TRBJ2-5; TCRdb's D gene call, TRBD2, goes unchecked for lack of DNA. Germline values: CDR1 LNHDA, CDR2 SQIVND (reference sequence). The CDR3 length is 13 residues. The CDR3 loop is CATSTAGRQTQYF.

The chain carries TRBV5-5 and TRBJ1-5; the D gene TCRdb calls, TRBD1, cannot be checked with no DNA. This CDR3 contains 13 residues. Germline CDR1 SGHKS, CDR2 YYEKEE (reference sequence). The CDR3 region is CASSLRENQPQHF.

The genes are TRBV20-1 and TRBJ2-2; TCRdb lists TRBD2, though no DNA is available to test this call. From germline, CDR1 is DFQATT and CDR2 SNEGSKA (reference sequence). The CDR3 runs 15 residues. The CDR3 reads CSARPSGRPSGELFF.

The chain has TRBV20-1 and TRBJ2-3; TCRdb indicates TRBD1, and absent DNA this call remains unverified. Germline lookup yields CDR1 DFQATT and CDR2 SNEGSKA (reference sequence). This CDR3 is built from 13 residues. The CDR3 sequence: CSAPTRGGDTQYF.

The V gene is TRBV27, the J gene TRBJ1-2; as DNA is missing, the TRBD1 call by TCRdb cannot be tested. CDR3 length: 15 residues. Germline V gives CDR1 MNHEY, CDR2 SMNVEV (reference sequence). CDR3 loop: CASGRGTGGSYGYTF.

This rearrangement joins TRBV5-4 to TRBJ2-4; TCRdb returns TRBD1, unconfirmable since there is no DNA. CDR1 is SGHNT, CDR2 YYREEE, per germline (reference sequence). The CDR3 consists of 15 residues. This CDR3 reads CASSLSGTGGNIQYF. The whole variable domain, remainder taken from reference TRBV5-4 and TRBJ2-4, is ETGVTQSPTHLIKTRGQQVTLRCSSQSGHNTVSWYQQALGQGPQFIFQYYREEENGRGNFPPRFSGLQFPNYSSELNVNALELDDSALYLCASSLSGTGGNIQYFGAGTRLSVL.

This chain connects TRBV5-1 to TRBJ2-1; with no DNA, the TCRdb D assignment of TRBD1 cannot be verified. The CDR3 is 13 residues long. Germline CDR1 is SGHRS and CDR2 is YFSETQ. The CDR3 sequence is CASSFGGGREQFF.

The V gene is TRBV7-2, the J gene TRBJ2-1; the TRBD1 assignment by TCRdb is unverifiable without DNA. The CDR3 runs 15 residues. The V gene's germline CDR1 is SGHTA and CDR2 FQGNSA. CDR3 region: CASSNRDLFGNEQFF.

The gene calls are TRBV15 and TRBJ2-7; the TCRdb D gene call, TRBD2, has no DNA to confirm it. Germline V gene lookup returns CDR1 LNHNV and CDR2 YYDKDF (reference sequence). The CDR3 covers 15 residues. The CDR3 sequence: CATSKGRDSAYEQYF.

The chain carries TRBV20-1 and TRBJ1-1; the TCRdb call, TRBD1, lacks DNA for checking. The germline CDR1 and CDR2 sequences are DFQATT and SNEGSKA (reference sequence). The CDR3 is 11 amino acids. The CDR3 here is CTVNPGGEAFF.

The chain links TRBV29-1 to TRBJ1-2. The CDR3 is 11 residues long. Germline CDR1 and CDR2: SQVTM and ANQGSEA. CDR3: CSVEDREGYTF. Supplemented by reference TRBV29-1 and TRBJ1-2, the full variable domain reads SAVISQKPSRDICQRGTSLTIQCQVDSQVTMMFWYRQQPGQSLTLIATANQGSEATYESGFVIDKFPISRPNLTFSTLTVSNMSPEDSSIYLCSVEDREGYTFGSGTRLTVV.

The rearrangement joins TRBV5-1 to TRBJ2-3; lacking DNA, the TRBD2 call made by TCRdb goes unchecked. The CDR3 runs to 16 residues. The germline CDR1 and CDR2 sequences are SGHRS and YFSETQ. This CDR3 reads CASSSGLAGNSDTQYF.